This T cell receptor (beta chain) was sequenced during a study of beta chain features in type 1 diabetes. Across the study: Across every sample, almost 110,000,000 sorted cells were examined in total. Whole-study findings and limits: Type 1 diabetes patients had moderately but significantly shorter TCRB CDR3s in all four CD4+ subsets.

This clone was counted a few times. Its antigen is as yet unknown. Expressed TCRB transcripts were sequenced because the entire RNA isolate underwent reverse transcription. Mean read depth for naive, central memory and regulatory T cell samples was 3.5 million or so reads. TCRdb's copy holds only in-frame clones and misses some; the assay was immunoSEQ multiplex PCR. The repertoire holds over 650,000 clones, 11% to 15% seen once, with nearly 0.04% in the top ten. The CDR3 contains 13 residues. The V gene lost 5 bases and the J gene lost 8 bases, with 13 bases spanning the gap. Germline V gives CDR1 SGHTA, CDR2 FQGNSA.

Sample: naive CD4+ T cells from blood. This rearrangement joins TRBV7-2 to TRBJ2-1; the D gene is possibly TRBD1 (5 bases). The clonotype was recovered from a man in his late teens or twenties with type 1 diabetes. CDR3 protein: CASSRPGIYEQFF. In DNA form, the CDR3 reads TGTGCCAGCAGCCGGCCAGGGATCTATGAGCAGTTCTTC.